This T cell receptor (beta chain) was documented in a study of cytomegalovirus exposure and HLA in healthy donors. General study findings and limits: A later analysis linked a missense DCLRE1C variant to TCR beta V- and J-gene trimming.

The primer mix had 60 Vbeta and 13 Jbeta primers. Assay used: immunoSEQ multiplex PCR; TCRdb lists only in-frame clones, some missing. The sample records some 140,000 clones, roughly 72% being singletons. Worth noting for this clone: As yet, its antigen is unknown.

CDR1 is MDHEN and CDR2 is SYDVKM in the germline V gene. The CDR3 has 13 amino acids. V gave up 7 bases and J gave up 6 bases, with 16 bases separating them. What was sequenced was PBMCs. The TCR was taken from a man aged 30 to 39 in good health and CMV-seronegative. The chain links TRBV28 to TRBJ2-7; no firm D call. The CDR3 spells CASNPGSLGEQYF. Written as DNA, the CDR3 is TGTGCCAGCAATCCCGGGTCCTTGGGCGAGCAGTACTTC.